This record covers a single TCR beta chain. Its antigen is unknown. No base quality values were provided; no much bigger clone lies one nucleotide off. The instrument given in TCRdb is Illumina NovaSeq 6000. cDNA libraries for TCRalpha and TCRbeta were prepared by 5'RACE using constant-segment primers, with sample barcodes and unique molecular identifiers added. Trizol reagent was used to extract RNA from every sample. The libraries were amplified in two PCR steps, and the second step added a second sample barcode and Illumina TruSeq adapters. The libraries were sequenced on an Illumina NovaSeq using 2 x 150 bp paired-end reads. From the authors' description of their analysis: The reads were demultiplexed and collapsed into UMI-guided consensus sequences using migec v1.2.7. Using mixcr v2.1.11, the UMI consensuses were aligned to TRA and TRB V and J templates and assembled into clonotypes. Clonotypes were classified as expanded or contracted when called significant by both edgeR and NoisET, with noise models trained on biological replicates. For edgeR calls, the cutoffs were a false discovery rate-adjusted p below 0.01 and a log2 fold-change threshold of 1. As an exploratory analysis of dynamics, max-normalized trajectories of the 1000 most abundant clonotypes were examined by PCA with hierarchical clustering. The CD4 or CD8 phenotype of responding clones was assigned using the separately sequenced CD4+ and CD8+ repertoires. The raw public data were reprocessed by TCRdb itself: fastp quality trimming at Q25, MiXCR clonotype calling, in-frame beta chains only. For every CDR3 protein sequence, its rows merge into one entry that carries the most common genes and DNA. TCRdb, not the authors, supplied the V and J calls. This sample holds roughly 160,000 distinct CDR3 sequences; around 10% were observed only once. The top ten clones comprise about 3.5% of the sample.

The entry originates in a study of T-cell memory formation after mild COVID-19 (dated by TCRdb to the early 2020s). For the wider study: TCR sequence clusters from the two donors were found to be largely donor specific. In a couple of donors, T-cell clones that expanded and contracted after mild COVID-19 were tracked by sequencing TCRalpha and TCRbeta repertoires over time. Two young, previously healthy adult volunteers, one female and one male, were included in the cohort. What the authors observed across the whole study: The detection of some responding clones in pre-infection memory suggests that pre-existing cross-reactive memory T cells joined the SARS-CoV-2 response. Only a couple of mild cases were covered in the study, and larger cohorts including severe cases with pre-infection samples were considered necessary. Clones that contracted from day 15 to 85 showed balanced CD4/CD8 phenotypes, whereas a second wave of clones that expanded from day 15 to 37 leaned towards CD4+. Whether the second-wave clones peaking on day 37 were SARS-CoV-2 specific was not confirmed. Contracting CD4+ clones were found mainly in CM and EM memory subsets, while CD8+ clones were enriched in EMRA.

PBMCs were isolated by Ficoll-Paque density gradient centrifugation. The CDR3, from cysteine to phenylalanine, totals 15 residues. CDR3 DNA only is kept here, 45 bases in frame from base 1. As encoded in the germline V gene (reference sequence), CDR1 is MNHNY while CDR2 is SVGAGI. The germline V and J ends show losses of 6 bases and 5 bases respectively, and no gene match explains 10 bases of the junction. The sequencing sample was made of PBMCs or a T cell subset sorted from them (not recorded which). This sequence uses TRBV6-6 and TRBJ2-5, and TRBD2 matches 9 of the central bases. The source of this sequence is a man younger than 30 who had mild COVID-19 (a few samples of this study predate the infection). The sample titles of this study are shuffled in the database, so cell type and time point are left out; the donor was told from shared clones. The nucleotide sequence reads as follows: TGTGCCAGCAGATGGCAGACTAGCGGTATGGAGACCCAGTACTTC. Its translation is CASRWQTSGMETQYF.